This TCR beta chain was identified in a study of blood T cell repertoires in COVID-19. Overall study: PBMCs, B-cell-depleted T cells, or T cells provided the cDNA or gDNA that made up the material.

This CDR3 contains 13 residues. The germline gives CDR1 SGHRS, CDR2 YFSETQ. The ends were cut back, 0 bases at V and 5 bases at J, with 9 bases in the middle. The repertoire was sequenced with immunoSEQ multiplex PCR; TCRdb's copy has only in-frame clones and lacks some. Of some 180,000 clones in the sample, under 90% are singletons; the top ten hold about 7%. The source of this sequence is a human donor in a cohort sampled during active COVID-19. The sample consisted of peripheral blood. The chain has TRBV5-1 and TRBJ2-7; no reliable D call. In DNA, the CDR3 is TGCGCCAGCAGCTTGGAACTCCTCCACGAGCAGTACTTC. Encoded protein: CASSLELLHEQYF.